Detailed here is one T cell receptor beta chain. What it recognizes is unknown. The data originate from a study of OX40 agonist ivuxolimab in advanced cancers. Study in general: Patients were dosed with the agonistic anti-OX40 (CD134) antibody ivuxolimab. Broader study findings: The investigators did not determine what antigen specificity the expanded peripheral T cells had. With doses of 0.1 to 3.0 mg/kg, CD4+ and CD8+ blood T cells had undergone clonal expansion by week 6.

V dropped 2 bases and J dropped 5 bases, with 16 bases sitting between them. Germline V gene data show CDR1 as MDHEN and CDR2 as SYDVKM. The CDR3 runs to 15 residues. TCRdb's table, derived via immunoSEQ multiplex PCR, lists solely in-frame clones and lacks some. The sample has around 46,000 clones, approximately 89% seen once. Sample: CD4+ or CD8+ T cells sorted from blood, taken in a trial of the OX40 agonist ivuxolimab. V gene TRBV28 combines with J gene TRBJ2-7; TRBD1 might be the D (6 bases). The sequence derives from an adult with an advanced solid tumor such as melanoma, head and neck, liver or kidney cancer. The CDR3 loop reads CASSLTLLWGHEQYF. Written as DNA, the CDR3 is TGTGCCAGCAGTTTAACTCTGTTGTGGGGGCACGAGCAGTACTTC.